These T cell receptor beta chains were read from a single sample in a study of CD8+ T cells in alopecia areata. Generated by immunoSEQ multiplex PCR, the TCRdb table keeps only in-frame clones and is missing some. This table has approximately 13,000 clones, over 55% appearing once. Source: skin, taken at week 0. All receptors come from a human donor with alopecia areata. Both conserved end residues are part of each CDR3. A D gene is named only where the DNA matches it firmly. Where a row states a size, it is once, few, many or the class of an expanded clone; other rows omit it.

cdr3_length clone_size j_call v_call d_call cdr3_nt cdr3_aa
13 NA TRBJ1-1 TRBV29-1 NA TGCAGCGGCGGGGGTTCAGGTCTCGGTGAAGCTTTCTTT CSGGGSGLGEAFF
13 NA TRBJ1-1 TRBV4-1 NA TGCGCCAGCAGCCAAGTGGAGGGATCTGAAGCTTTCTTT CASSQVEGSEAFF
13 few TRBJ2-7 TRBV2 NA TGTGCCAGCGTGCTCAGGGGAGTCAACGAGCAGTACTTC CASVLRGVNEQYF
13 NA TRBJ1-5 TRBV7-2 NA TGTGCCAGCAGCTTATCGGCGGCTCAGCCCCAGCATTTT CASSLSAAQPQHF
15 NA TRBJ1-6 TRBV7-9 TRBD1 TGTGCCAGCAGCTCCTGGACAGGGGGTAATTCACCCCTCCACTTT CASSSWTGGNSPLHF
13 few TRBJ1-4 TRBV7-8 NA TGTGCCAGCAGCTTCTCCGACCCGGAAAAACTGTTTTTT CASSFSDPEKLFF
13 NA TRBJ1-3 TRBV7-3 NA TGTGCCAGCAGTTCCGACAGGGGAAACACCATATATTTT CASSSDRGNTIYF
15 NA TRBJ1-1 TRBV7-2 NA TGTGCCAGCAGCTTAGTAGGGGGGACGGGCACTGAAGCTTTCTTT CASSLVGGTGTEAFF
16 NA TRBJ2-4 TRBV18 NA TGTGCCAGCTCACCAGCGGGCGACAGGTTCCGAAACATTCAGTACTTC CASSPAGDRFRNIQYF
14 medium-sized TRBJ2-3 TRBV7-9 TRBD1 TGTGCCAGCAGCTCGATACAGGGGTCAGATACGCAGTATTTT CASSSIQGSDTQYF
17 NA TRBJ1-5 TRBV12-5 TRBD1 TGTGCTAGTGGTTTGGGGGCCGGGACAGGGGGCAATCAGCCCCAGCATTTT CASGLGAGTGGNQPQHF
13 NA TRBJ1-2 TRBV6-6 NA TGTGCCAGCAGTTACTCGAATGGGTATGGCTACACCTTC CASSYSNGYGYTF
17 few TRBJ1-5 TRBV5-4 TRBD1 TGTGCCAGCAGCTCAAACTCGGACAGGCATAGCAATCAGCCCCAGCATTTT CASSSNSDRHSNQPQHF
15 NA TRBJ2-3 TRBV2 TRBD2 TGTGCCAGCAGTGTCCAAGCGGGGGCGGGAGATACGCAGTATTTT CASSVQAGAGDTQYF
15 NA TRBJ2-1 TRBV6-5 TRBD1 TGTGCCAGCAGTTACCAACAGGGGGCACGAAATGAGCAGTTCTTC CASSYQQGARNEQFF
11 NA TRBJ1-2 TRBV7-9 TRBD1 TGTGCCAGCAGGACAGGGGCTGGCTACACCTTC CASRTGAGYTF
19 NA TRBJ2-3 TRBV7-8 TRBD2 TGTGCCAGCAGCTTAGAAGTAGGGACTAGCGGGGGGGCCAGAGATACGCAGTATTTT CASSLEVGTSGGARDTQYF
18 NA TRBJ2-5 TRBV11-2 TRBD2 TGTGCCAGCAGCTTAGGGGTTGTGGGACTAGCGGGGCAAGAGACCCAGTACTTC CASSLGVVGLAGQETQYF
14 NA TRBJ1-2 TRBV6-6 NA TGTGCCAGCAGTTACAGGTCCCTAAGGGATGGCTACACCTTC CASSYRSLRDGYTF
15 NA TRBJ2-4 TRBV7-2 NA TGTGCCAGCAGCTTAATGACAGGCAGGAAGAACATTCAGTACTTC CASSLMTGRKNIQYF
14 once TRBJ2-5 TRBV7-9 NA TGTGCCAGCAGCCTACCGCCAGGGTATGAGACCCAGTACTTC CASSLPPGYETQYF
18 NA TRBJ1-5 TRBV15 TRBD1 TGTGCCACCAGCAGAGATAGTAACACAGGGGTAAGCAATCAGCCCCAGCATTTT CATSRDSNTGVSNQPQHF
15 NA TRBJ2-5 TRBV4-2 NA TGTGCCAGCAGCCAAGTAAAAGGGGCGGGGGAGACCCAGTACTTC CASSQVKGAGETQYF
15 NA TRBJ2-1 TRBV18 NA TGTGCCAGTACCTTTGGGCTGAGCTCCTACAATGAGCAGTTCTTC CASTFGLSSYNEQFF
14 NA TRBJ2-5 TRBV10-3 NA TGTGCCATCAGACCAACGGGGTTCCAAGAGACCCAGTACTTC CAIRPTGFQETQYF
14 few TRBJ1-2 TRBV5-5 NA TGTGCCTGTATCGAAAGGGAGGGACTCTATGGCTACACCTTC CACIEREGLYGYTF
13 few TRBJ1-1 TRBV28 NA TGTGCCAGCAGTTTGGTCAGTCAGACTGAAGCTTTCTTT CASSLVSQTEAFF
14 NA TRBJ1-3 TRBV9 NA TGTGCCAGCAGCGTAGCTACGTGGGGAAACACCATATATTTT CASSVATWGNTIYF